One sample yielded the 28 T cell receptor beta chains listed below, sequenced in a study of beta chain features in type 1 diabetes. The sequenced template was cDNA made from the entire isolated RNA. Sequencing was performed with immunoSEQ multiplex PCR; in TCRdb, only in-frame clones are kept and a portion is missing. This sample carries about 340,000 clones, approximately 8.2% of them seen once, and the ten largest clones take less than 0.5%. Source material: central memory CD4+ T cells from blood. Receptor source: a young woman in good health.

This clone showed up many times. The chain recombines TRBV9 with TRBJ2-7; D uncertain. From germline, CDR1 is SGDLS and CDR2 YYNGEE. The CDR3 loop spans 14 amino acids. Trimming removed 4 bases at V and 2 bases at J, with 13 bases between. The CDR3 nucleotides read TGTGCCAGCAGCCCCAGTCACGCCCCCTACGAGCAGTACTTC. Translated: CASSPSHAPYEQYF.

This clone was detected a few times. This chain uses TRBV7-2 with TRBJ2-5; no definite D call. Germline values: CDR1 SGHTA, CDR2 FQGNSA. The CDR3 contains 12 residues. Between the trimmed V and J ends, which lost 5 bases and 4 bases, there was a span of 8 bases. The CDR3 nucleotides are TGTGCCAGCAGCCGAGACGGAGAGACCCAGTACTTC. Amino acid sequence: CASSRDGETQYF.

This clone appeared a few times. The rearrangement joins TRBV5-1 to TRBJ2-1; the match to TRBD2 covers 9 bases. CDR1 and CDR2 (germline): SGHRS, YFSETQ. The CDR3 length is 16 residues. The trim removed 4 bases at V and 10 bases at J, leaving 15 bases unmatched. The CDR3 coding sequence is TGCGCCAGCAGCGGAGGAACATCAAGCGGGAGGTCCGAGCAGTTCTTC. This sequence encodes CASSGGTSSGRSEQFF.

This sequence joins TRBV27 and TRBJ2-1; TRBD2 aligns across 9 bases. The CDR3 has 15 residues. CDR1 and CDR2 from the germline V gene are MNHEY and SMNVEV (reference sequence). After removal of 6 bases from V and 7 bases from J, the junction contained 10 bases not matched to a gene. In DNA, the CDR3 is TGTGCCAGCAGGACAAGAGGGAGCGGGGGGAATGAGCAGTTCTTC. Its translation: CASRTRGSGGNEQFF.

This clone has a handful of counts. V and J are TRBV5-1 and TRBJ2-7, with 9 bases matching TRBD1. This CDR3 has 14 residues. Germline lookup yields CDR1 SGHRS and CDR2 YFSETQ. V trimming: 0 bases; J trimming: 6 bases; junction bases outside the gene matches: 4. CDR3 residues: CASSLGTGVPEQYF. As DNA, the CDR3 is TGCGCCAGCAGCTTGGGGACAGGGGTCCCCGAGCAGTACTTC.

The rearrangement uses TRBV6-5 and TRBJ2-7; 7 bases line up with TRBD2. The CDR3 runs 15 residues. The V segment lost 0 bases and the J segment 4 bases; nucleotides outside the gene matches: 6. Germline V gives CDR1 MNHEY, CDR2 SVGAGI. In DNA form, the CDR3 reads TGTGCCAGCAGTTACTCGGGAGGGAGGGAATACGAGCAGTACTTC. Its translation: CASSYSGGREYEQYF.

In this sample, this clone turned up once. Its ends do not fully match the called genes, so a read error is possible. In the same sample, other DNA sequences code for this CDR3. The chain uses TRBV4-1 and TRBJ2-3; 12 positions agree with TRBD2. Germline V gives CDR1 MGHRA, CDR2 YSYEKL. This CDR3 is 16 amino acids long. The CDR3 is CASSQMTSGSADTQYF. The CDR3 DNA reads TGCGCCAGCAGCCAAATGACTAGCGGGAGTGCAGATACCCAGTATTTT.

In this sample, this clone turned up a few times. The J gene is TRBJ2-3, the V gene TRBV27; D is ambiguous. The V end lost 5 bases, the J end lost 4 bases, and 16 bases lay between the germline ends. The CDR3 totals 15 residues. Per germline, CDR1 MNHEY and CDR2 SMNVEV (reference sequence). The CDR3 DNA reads TGTGCCAGCAGTCGACCTCCTAGTTTGTCAGATACGCAGTATTTT. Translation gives CASSRPPSLSDTQYF.

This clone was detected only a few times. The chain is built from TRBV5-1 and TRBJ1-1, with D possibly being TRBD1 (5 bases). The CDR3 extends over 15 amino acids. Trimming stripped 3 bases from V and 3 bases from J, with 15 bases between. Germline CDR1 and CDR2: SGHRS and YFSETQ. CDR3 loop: CASSSGAPGHTEAFF. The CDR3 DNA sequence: TGCGCCAGCAGCTCCGGGGCCCCAGGACACACTGAAGCTTTCTTT.

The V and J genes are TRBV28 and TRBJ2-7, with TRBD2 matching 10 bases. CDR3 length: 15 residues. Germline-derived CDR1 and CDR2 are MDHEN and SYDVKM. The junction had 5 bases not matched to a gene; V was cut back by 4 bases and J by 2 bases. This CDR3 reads CASSYVAGGPYEQYF. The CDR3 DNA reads TGTGCCAGCAGTTATGTAGCGGGAGGTCCCTACGAGCAGTACTTC.

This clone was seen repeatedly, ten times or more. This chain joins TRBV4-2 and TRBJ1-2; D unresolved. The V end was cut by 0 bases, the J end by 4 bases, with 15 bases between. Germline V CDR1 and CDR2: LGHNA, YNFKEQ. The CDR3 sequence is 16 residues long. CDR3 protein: CASSQEGTSPGYGYTF. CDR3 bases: TGTGCCAGCAGCCAAGAAGGAACGTCCCCTGGCTATGGCTACACCTTC.

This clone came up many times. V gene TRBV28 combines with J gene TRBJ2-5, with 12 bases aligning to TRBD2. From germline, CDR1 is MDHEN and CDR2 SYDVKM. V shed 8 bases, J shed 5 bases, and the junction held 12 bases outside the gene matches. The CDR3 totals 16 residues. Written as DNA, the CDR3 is TGTGCCAGCGGAAGACTAGCGGGAGCTCGAAGGGAGACCCAGTACTTC. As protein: CASGRLAGARRETQYF.

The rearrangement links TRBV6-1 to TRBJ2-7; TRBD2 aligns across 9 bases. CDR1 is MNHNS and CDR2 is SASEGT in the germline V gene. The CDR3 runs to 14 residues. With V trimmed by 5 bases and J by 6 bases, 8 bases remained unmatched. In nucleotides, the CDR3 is TGTGCCAGCAGTCGAATAGCGGGAGAGGCCGAGCAGTACTTC. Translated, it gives CASSRIAGEAEQYF.

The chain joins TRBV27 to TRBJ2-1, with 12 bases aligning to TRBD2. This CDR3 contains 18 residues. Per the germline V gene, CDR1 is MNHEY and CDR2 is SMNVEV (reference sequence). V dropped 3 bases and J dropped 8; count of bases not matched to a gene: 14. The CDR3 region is CASSLRTSGTRGIHEQFF. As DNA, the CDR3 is TGTGCCAGCAGTTTGAGGACTAGCGGGACCCGGGGAATCCATGAGCAGTTCTTC.

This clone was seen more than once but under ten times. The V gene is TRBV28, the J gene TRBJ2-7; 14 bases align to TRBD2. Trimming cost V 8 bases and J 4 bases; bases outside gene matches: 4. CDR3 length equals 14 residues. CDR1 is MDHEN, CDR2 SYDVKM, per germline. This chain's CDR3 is CASSGTSGSYEQYF. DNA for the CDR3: TGTGCCAGCTCCGGGACTAGCGGGAGTTACGAGCAGTACTTC.

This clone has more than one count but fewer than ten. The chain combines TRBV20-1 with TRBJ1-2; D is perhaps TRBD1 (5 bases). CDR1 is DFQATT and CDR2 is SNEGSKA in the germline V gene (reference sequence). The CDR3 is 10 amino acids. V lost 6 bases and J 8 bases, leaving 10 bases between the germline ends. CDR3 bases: TGCAGTGCCCAGGGCTCAGGCTACACCTTC. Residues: CSAQGSGYTF.

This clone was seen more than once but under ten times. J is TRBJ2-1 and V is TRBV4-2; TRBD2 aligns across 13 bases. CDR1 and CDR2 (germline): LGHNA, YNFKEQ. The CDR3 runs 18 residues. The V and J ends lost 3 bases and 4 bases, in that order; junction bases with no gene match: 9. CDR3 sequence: CASSQDRTSGRGYNEQFF. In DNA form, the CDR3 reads TGTGCCAGCAGCCAGGATAGGACTAGCGGGAGAGGTTACAATGAGCAGTTCTTC.

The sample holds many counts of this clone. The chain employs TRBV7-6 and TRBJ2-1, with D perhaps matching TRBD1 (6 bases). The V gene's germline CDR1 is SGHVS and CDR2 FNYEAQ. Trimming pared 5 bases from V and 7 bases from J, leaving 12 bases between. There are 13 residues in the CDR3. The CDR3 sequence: CASSGWTANEQFF. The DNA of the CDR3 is TGTGCCAGCAGCGGATGGACAGCTAATGAGCAGTTCTTC.

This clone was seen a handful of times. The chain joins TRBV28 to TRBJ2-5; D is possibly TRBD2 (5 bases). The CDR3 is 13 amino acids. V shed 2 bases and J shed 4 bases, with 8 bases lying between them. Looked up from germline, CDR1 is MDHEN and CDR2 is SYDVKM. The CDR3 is CASSLIASETQYF. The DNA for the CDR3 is TGTGCCAGCAGTTTAATAGCGTCAGAGACCCAGTACTTC.

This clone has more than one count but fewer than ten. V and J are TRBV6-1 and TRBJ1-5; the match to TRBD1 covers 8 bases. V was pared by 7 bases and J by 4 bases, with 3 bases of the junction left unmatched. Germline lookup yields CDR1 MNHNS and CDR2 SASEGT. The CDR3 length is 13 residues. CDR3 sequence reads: CASTDRGNQPQHF. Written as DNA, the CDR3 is TGTGCCAGCACCGACAGGGGAAATCAGCCCCAGCATTTT.

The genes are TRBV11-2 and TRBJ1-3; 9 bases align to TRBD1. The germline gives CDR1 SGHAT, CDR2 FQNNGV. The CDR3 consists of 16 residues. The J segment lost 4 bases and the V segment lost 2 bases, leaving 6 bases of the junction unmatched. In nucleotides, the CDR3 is TGTGCCAGCAGCTTATCCTTGACAGGGGGAGGAAACACCATATATTTT. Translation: CASSLSLTGGGNTIYF.

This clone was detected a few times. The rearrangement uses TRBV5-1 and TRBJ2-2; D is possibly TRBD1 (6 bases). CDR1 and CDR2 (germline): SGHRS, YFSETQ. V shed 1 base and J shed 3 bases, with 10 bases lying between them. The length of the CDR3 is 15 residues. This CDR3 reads CASSLTGHHTGELFF. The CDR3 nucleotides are TGCGCCAGCAGCTTGACGGGACATCACACCGGGGAGCTGTTTTTT.

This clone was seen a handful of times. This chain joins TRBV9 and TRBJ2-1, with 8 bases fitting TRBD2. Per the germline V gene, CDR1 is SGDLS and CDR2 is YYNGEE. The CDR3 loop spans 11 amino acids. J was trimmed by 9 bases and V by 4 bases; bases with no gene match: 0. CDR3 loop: CASSRGGEQFF. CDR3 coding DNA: TGTGCCAGCAGCCGGGGGGGTGAGCAGTTCTTC.

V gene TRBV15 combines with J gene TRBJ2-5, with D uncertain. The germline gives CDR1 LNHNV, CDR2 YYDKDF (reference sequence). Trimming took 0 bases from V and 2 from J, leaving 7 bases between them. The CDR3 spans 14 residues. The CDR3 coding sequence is TGTGCCACCAGCAGAGATCCAGATCAAGAGACCCAGTACTTC. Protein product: CATSRDPDQETQYF.

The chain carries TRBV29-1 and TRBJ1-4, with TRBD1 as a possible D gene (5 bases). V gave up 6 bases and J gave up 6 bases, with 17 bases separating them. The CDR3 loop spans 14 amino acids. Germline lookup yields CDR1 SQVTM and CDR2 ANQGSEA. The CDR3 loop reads CSVGDLGGDEKLFF. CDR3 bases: TGCAGCGTAGGGGACCTAGGAGGGGATGAAAAACTGTTTTTT.

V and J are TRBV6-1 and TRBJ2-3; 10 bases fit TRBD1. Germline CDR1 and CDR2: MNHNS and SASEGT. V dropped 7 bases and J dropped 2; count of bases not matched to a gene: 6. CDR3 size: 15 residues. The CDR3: CASIWDRGITDTQYF. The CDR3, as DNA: TGTGCCAGCATATGGGACAGGGGCATCACAGATACGCAGTATTTT.

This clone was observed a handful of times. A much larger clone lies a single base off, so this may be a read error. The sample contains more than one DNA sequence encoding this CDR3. CDR3 coding DNA: TGTGCCAGCAGCCCGGGACTAGCGGGAGTCGAGACCCAGTACTTC. This sequence encodes CASSPGLAGVETQYF. J is TRBJ2-5 and V is TRBV7-9; TRBD2 matches at 14 bases. Per germline, CDR1 SEHNR and CDR2 FQNEAQ (reference sequence). The CDR3 runs 15 residues. V was pared by 5 bases and J by 5 bases, with 4 bases of the junction left unmatched.

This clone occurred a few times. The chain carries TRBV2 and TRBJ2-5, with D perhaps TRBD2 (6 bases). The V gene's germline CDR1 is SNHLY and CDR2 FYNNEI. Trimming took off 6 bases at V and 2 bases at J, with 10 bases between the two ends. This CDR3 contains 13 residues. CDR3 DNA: TGTGCCAGCAGCCGGGACTTACAAGAGACCCAGTACTTC. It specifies CASSRDLQETQYF.